This T cell receptor beta chain was sequenced for a study of blood T cell repertoires in COVID-19. In the study overall: Samples representing acute and convalescent COVID-19 were sourced from the United States, Italy and Spain. Nucleic acid was either cDNA or gDNA, and it came from T cells, B-cell-depleted T cells, or PBMCs.

Profiling relied on immunoSEQ multiplex PCR, and the TCRdb table lists in-frame clones only, not all of them. This table holds 200,000 to 300,000 clones, 85% to 90% found once. Sequencing input: peripheral blood. The clonotype comes from a woman aged 40 to 55 with acute or convalescent COVID-19.

CDR3 in amino acids: CAWSLTRYTDTQYF. The CDR3 DNA reads TGTGCCTGGAGTCTAACTAGATACACAGATACGCAGTATTTT. The chain combines TRBV30 with TRBJ2-3, with D maybe TRBD2 (5 bases). The CDR3 contains 14 residues. Trimming left V 2 bases short and J 2 bases short, with 11 bases between. In germline, CDR1 is GTSNPN, CDR2 SVGIG (reference sequence).